This T cell receptor beta chain stems from a study of OX40 agonist ivuxolimab in advanced cancers. Trimming removed 4 bases at V and 0 bases at J, with 10 bases between. The CDR3 extends over 14 amino acids. CDR1 ENHRY and CDR2 SYGVKD come from the germline V gene. Using immunoSEQ multiplex PCR, the repertoire was profiled, and TCRdb retains in-frame clones only, with some absent. The sample comprises tens of thousands of clones, approximately 86% of which are singletons, and 1.5% to 2% rests with the top ten. This TCR was recovered from an adult with an advanced solid tumor such as melanoma, head and neck, liver or kidney cancer. Sequencing used CD4+ or CD8+ T cells sorted from blood, obtained in a trial of the OX40 agonist ivuxolimab. The chain employs TRBV10-3 and TRBJ2-7; no clear D. The DNA of the CDR3 is TGTGCCATCAGTGGTCCGGACGGCTCCTACGAGCAGTACTTC. This translates into CAISGPDGSYEQYF.